Listed here is a single TCR beta chain. The data originate from a study of control samples from healthy donors and cancer patients. Clones were read by immunoSEQ multiplex PCR, and TCRdb kept only the in-frame ones, dropping some. The sample holds some 140,000 clones, roughly 89% seen once. CDR1 and CDR2 from the germline V gene are MGHRA and YSYEKL. The CDR3 contains 12 residues. Trimming cost V 2 bases and J 8 bases, with 9 bases left between them. The V gene is TRBV4-1, the J gene TRBJ1-2; no definite D call. The sequencing input was blood. This receptor was obtained from a man aged 25 to 45 in good health. CDR3 coding DNA: TGCGCCAGCAGCCAAAGCATCGAAGGCTACACCTTC. Translating gives CASSQSIEGYTF.